This T cell receptor (beta chain) derives from a study of blood T cell repertoires in COVID-19. As for the study in general: Acute and convalescent COVID-19 specimens originated in the United States, Italy and Spain. T cells, B-cell-depleted T cells, or PBMCs provided the cDNA or gDNA that served as material.

In the original analysis: Nucleated cell number was recorded as an estimate derived from reference gene primer amplification. The method was immunoSEQ multiplex PCR; TCRdb's version includes in-frame clones alone and lacks a portion of them. That table gives V, J and clone size, and the DNA gave D and trimming. The sample consists of about 210,000 clones, about 78% of them appearing once. With 7 bases clipped from V and 4 bases from J, the junction kept 12 bases outside the gene matches. In germline, CDR1 is MNHEY, CDR2 SMNVEV (reference sequence). This CDR3 spans 16 amino acids. The specimen sequenced was peripheral blood. This sequence originates from a woman in her 70s with acute or convalescent COVID-19. The V call is TRBV27, the J call TRBJ2-5; the match to TRBD1 covers 10 bases. The CDR3 is CASTKTGTGVGETQYF. The CDR3 DNA follows: TGTGCCAGCACCAAGACCGGGACAGGGGTAGGAGAGACCCAGTACTTC.